By share, the clone carrying this T cell receptor (beta chain) ranks as medium-sized. Its antigen is not known. Germline V gene lookup returns CDR1 MNHEY and CDR2 SVGAGI. The length of the CDR3 is 13 residues. The V end was cut by 7 bases, the J end by 1 base, with 10 bases between. Assay: immunoSEQ multiplex PCR; the TCRdb copy retains only in-frame clones and omits some. The sample lists about 100,000 clones, 88% occurring once. The data are from a study of identifying expanded T cells in peripheral blood. Study-wide results and limits: Approximately two-week clone count variance significantly increased as total template count grew. Differentially abundant clones: about 1.2 between replicates, about 15 at about two weeks, more than 18 at four.

The chain employs TRBV6-5 and TRBJ1-2; D not resolved. The TCR was taken from a person between 18 and 75 years old in good health. The specimen was blood. As DNA, the CDR3 is TGTGCCAGCACCCGGGGATTTAACTATGGCTACACCTTC. It specifies CASTRGFNYGYTF.